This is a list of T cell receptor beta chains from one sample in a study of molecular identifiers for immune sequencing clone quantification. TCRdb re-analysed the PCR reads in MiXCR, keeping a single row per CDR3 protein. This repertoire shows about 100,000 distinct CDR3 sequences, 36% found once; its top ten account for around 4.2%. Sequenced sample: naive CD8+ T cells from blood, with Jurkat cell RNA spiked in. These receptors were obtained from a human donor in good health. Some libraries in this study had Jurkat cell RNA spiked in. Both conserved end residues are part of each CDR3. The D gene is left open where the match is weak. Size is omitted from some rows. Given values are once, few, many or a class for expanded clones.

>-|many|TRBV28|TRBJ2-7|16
TGTGCCAGCAGTTTATCTAAGAGGTTAGGGACCTACGAGCAGTACTTC
CASSLSKRLGTYEQYF
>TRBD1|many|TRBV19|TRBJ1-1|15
TGTGCCAGTAAAGCTTCCGGGACAGCGAACACTGAAGCTTTCTTT
CASKASGTANTEAFF
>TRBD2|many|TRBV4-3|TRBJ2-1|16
TGCGCCAGCAGCCAAGGACTAGCGGGAGTACTCAGTGAGCAGTTCTTC
CASSQGLAGVLSEQFF
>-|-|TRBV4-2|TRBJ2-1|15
TGTGCCAGCAGCCAAGATTTGACGGTCGGCGGAGAGCAGTTCTTC
CASSQDLTVGGEQFF
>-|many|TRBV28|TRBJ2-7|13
TGTGCCAGCAGTTTCGTCCAGTACCACGAGCAGTACTTC
CASSFVQYHEQYF
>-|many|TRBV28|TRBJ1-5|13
TGTGCCAGCAGTTTGCATAGCAATCAGCCCCAGCATTTT
CASSLHSNQPQHF
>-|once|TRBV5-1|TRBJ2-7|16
TGCGCCAGCAACCTCGGTTGGGGGTCCGGGTCCTACGAGCAGTACTTC
CASNLGWGSGSYEQYF
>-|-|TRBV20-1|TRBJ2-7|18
TGCAGTGCTAAACTGACACTAAACCATCCCCGAAGCTCCTACGAGCAGTACTTC
CSAKLTLNHPRSSYEQYF
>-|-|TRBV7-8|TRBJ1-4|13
TGTGCCGGCAGCTCCCAGGGGTATGAAAAACTGTTTTTT
CAGSSQGYEKLFF
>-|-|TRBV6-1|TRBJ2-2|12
TGTGCCAGCTCAGGGCATCCCGGGGAGCTGTTTTTT
CASSGHPGELFF
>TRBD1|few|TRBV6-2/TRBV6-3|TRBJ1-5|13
TGTGCCAGTAAGGACAGGATTAGCCAGCCCCAGCATTTT
CASKDRISQPQHF
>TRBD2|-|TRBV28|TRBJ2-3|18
TGTGCCAGCAGTAGACCTCTAACTAGCGGGAGTAGCACAGATACGCAGTATTTT
CASSRPLTSGSSTDTQYF
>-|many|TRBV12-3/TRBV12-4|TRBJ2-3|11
TGTGCCAGCATCTTTCGGGGTACGCAGTATTTT
CASIFRGTQYF
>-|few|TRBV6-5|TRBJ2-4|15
TGTGCCAGCAGAGATCCCACGGGGTCCAAAAACATTCAGTACTTC
CASRDPTGSKNIQYF
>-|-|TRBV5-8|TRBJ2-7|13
TGTGCCAGCAGCTTGTTCTTCCAGGACGAGCAGTACTTC
CASSLFFQDEQYF
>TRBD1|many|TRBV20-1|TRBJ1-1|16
TGCAGTGCCCAAGGGACAGGGAGAGTCTTGAACACTGAAGCTTTCTTT
CSAQGTGRVLNTEAFF
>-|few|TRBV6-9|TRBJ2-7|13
TGTGCCAGCAACCCGCCGGGGGTTAGAGAGCAGTACTTC
CASNPPGVREQYF
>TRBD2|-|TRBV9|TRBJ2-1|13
TGTGCCAGCAGCGTAGGCGGGAGCAATGAGCAGTTCTTC
CASSVGGSNEQFF
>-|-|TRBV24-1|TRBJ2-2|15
TGTGCCACCAGTGACCTAACATATCCGGACCCGGAGCTGTTTTTT
CATSDLTYPDPELFF
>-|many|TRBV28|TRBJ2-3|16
TGTGCCAGCAGTTTAATAGGCATCGTAGGCACAGATACGCAGTATTTT
CASSLIGIVGTDTQYF
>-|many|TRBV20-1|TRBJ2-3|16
TGCAGTGCTAGGGCCACAGGGGAGGTTTTGCGAGATACGCAGTATTTT
CSARATGEVLRDTQYF
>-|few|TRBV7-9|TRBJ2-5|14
TGTGCCAGCAGCTCGGCTGCGTACCAAGAGACCCAGTACTTC
CASSSAAYQETQYF
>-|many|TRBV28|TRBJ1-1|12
TGTGCCAGCAGTTTAGGGAGGGCTGAAGCTTTCTTT
CASSLGRAEAFF
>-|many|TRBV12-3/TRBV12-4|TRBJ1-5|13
TGTGCCAGCAGAGCAGGTGGCAATCAGCCCCAGCATTTT
CASRAGGNQPQHF
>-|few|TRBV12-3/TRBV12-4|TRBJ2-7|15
TGTGCCAGCAGCGTAGGGTCGGGAGCTACCTACGAGCAGTACTTC
CASSVGSGATYEQYF
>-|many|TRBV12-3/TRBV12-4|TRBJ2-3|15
TGTGCCAGCAGTTCCCCCAGGGGGGTGGCAGATACGCAGTATTTT
CASSSPRGVADTQYF
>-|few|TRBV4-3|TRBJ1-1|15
TGCGCCAGCAGCCAAGACCACGACGGGGTGACTGAAGCTTTCTTT
CASSQDHDGVTEAFF
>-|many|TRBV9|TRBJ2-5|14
TGTGCCAGCAGCCCTCCCGCGGGCCAGGAGACCCAGTACTTC
CASSPPAGQETQYF
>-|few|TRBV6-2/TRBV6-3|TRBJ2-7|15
TGTGCCAGCAGTTACGGGACTCGGAACGGGTACGAGCAGTACTTC
CASSYGTRNGYEQYF
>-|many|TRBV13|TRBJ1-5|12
TGTGCCAGCAGCTTGGGGCGGGAGCCCCAGCATTTT
CASSLGREPQHF
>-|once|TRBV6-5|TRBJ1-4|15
TGTGCCAGCACCTGGAACGACGGGGTAAATGAAAAACTGTTTTTT
CASTWNDGVNEKLFF
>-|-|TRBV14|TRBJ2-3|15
TGTGCCAGCAGCCCAAGAGGGTGGAACACAGATACGCAGTATTTT
CASSPRGWNTDTQYF
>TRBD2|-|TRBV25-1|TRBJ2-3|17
TGTGCCAGCAGTGGGCGAGGGACTAGCGGGAGTGCAGATACGCAGAATTTT
CASSGRGTSGSADTQNF
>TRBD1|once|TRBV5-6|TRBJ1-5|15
TGTGCCAGCAGCTTGTGGGACAGGGGGCATCAGCCCCAGCATTTT
CASSLWDRGHQPQHF
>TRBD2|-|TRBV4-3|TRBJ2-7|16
TGCGCCAGCAGCCAAATAGCGGCTAGCGGGCTCTACGAGCAGTACTTC
CASSQIAASGLYEQYF
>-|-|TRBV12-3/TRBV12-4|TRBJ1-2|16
TGTGCCGGCACGGATGGAGGTCTAGACCGCGCCTATGGCTACACCTTC
CAGTDGGLDRAYGYTF
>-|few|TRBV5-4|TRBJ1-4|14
TGTGCCAGCAGCTTTCGAGGGGCTGGTGAAAAACTGTTTTTT
CASSFRGAGEKLFF
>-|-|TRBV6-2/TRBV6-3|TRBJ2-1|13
TGTGCCAGCAGTTTTGAGGGAGTCGGTGAGCAGTTCTTC
CASSFEGVGEQFF
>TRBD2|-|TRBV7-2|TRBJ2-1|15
TGTGCCAGCAGCCTCAGCGGGAGCTCCTACAAAGAGCAGTTCTTC
CASSLSGSSYKEQFF
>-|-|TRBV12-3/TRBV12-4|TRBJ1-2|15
TGTGCCAGCAGTTTAGTGGGGGCGAGCGTCTATGGCTACACCTTC
CASSLVGASVYGYTF
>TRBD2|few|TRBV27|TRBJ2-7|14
TGTGCCAGCAGTTTGGGCGGGAGGTACGGCGAGCAGTACTTC
CASSLGGRYGEQYF
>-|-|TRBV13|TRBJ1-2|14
TGTGCCAGCAGCTTTGGGAGATCCGATTCCTCTTACACCTTC
CASSFGRSDSSYTF
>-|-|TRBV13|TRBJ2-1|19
TGTGCCAGCAGCTCCAAACCCTCCACCATGGAAAGCTCCTACAATGAGCAGTTCTTC
CASSSKPSTMESSYNEQFF
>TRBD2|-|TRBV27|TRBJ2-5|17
TGTGCCAGCAGTCACCTAGGAGCGGGAGGGCCAGTAGAGACCCAGTACTTC
CASSHLGAGGPVETQYF
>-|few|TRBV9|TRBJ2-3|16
TGTGCCAGCAGCGTAGGGCGGTCGACCACACCAGATACGCAGTATTTT
CASSVGRSTTPDTQYF
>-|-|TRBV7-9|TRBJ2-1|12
TGTGCCAGCGCAATAACCTACAATGAGCAGTTCTTC
CASAITYNEQFF
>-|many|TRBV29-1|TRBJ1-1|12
TGCAGCGTTAACGACTGGAACACTGAAGCTTTCTTT
CSVNDWNTEAFF
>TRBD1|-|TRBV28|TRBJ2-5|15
TGTGCCAGCAGTTTAGGGACAGTGTACCAAGAGACCCAGTACTTC
CASSLGTVYQETQYF
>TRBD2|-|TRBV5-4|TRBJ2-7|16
TGTGCCAGCAGCCAAGGACTAGCGGGGAACTACGAGGTACAGTACTTC
CASSQGLAGNYEVQYF
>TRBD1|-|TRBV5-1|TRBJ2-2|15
TGCGCCAGCAGCTTCGGACAGGGACCCACCGGGGAGCTGGTTTTT
CASSFGQGPTGELVF
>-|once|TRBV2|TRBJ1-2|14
TGTGCCTGCAGTAGTACCACAGGGTTGTATGGCTACACCTTC
CACSSTTGLYGYTF